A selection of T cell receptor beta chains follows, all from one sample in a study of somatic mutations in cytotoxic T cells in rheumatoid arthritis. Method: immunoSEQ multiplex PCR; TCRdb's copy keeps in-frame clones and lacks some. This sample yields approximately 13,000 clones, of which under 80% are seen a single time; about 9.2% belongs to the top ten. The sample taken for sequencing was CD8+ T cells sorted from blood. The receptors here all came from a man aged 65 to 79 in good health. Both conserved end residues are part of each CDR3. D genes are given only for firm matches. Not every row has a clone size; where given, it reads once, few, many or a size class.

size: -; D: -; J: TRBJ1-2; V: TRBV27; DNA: TGTGCCAGCAGTGGGCTTAACTATGGCTACACCTTC; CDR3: CASSGLNYGYTF
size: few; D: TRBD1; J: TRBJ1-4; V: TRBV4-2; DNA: TGTGCCAGCAGCCAAGTTGGCACAGGGGAAGGTGGGGAAAAACTGTTTTTT; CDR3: CASSQVGTGEGGEKLFF
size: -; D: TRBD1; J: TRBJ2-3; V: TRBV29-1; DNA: TGCAGCGTGTACCCGGGCAGGGGGCTGGCAGATACGCAGTATTTT; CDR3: CSVYPGRGLADTQYF
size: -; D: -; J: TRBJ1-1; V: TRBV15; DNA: TGTGCCACCAGCAGAGATTGGGGGTCTGAAGCTTTCTTT; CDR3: CATSRDWGSEAFF
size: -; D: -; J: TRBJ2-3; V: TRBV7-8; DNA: TGTGCCAGCACTTCCTCCGGGGGTGAGGATTTT; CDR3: CASTSSGGEDF
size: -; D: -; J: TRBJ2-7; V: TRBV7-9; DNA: TGTGCCAGCAGCTTAAGGGTGGGGCAGGGGCCCTTCGACTACGAGCAGTACTTC; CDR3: CASSLRVGQGPFDYEQYF
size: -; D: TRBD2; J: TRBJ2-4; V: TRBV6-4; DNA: TGTGCCAGCAGTGACTCTCGGGAGGGGTCAAACATTCAGTACTTC; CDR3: CASSDSREGSNIQYF
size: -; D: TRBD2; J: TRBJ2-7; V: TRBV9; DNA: TGTGCCAGCAGCGTAGAGGCTAGCGGGGCTTCCTACGAGCAGTACTTC; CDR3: CASSVEASGASYEQYF
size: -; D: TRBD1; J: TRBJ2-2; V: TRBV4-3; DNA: TGCGCCAGCAGCCAAGATGACGGGACAGGGGGTACGGGGGAGCTGTTTTTT; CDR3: CASSQDDGTGGTGELFF
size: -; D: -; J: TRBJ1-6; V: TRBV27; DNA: TGTGCCAGCAGTTTCGGGACGCATTCACCCCTCCACTTT; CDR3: CASSFGTHSPLHF
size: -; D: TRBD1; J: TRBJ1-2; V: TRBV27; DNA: TGTGCCAGCAGTTCCCCGGGACAGGGGGGATATGGCTACACCTTC; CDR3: CASSSPGQGGYGYTF
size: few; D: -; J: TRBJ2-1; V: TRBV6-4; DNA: TGTGCCAGCAGTGACTCCGACTCTGGAGAGCAGTTCTTC; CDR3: CASSDSDSGEQFF
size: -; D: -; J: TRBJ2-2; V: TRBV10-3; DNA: TGTGCCATCAGCGCGGACGGGTGGGAAACCGGGGAGCTGTTTTTT; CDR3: CAISADGWETGELFF
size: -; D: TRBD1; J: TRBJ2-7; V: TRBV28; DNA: TGTGCCAGCAGTTCTCTCGAGACAGGGGATAACTCCTACGAGCAGTACTTC; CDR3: CASSSLETGDNSYEQYF
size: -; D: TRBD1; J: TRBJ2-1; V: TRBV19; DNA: TGTGCCAGTAGGCAGGGGGCAATGGATGAGCAGTTCTTC; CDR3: CASRQGAMDEQFF
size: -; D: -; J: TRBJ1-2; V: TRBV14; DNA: TGTGCCAGCAGCCAAGATGCCTTGGGGGGGACTAATGGCTACACCTTC; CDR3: CASSQDALGGTNGYTF
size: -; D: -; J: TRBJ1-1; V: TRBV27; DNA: TGTGCCAGCAGTTTAAACGGGGACCGATGGGCTTTCTTT; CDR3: CASSLNGDRWAFF
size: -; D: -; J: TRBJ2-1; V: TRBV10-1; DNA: TGCGCCAGCAGTGGGATTCGGAGGGATGAGCAGTTCTTC; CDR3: CASSGIRRDEQFF
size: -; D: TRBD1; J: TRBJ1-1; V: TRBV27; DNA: TGTGCCAGCAGTTTCGGGAACAGGGGGCACACTGAAGCTTTCTTT; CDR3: CASSFGNRGHTEAFF
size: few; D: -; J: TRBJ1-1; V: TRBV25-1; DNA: TGTGCCAGCAGTGAAATGGGGCCTCAGCCTTTCTTT; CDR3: CASSEMGPQPFF
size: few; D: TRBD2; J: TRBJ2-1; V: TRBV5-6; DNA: TGTGCCAGCAGCCTAAGCGGGGATCCCTCCTACAATGAGCAGTTCTTC; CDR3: CASSLSGDPSYNEQFF
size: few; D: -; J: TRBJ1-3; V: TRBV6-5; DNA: TGTGCCAGCAGTTACATCAAAGGAAACACCATATATTTT; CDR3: CASSYIKGNTIYF
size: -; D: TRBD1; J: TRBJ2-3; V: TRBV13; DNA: TGTGCCAGCAGCTTAGGCCAATTAGGACAGGCCCCAGATACGCAGTATTTT; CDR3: CASSLGQLGQAPDTQYF
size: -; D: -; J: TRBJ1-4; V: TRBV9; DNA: TGTGCCAGCAGCCTTACGGGGGACAATAATGAAAAACTGTTTTTT; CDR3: CASSLTGDNNEKLFF
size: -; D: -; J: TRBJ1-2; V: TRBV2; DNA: TGTGCCAGCAGTGAGGGGCAGGCCCCACTGGGCTACACCTTC; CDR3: CASSEGQAPLGYTF
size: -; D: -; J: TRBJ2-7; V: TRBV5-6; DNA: TGTGCCAGCAGCTTGGAAGGAGGGGAAAGCTCCTACGAGCAGTACTTC; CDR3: CASSLEGGESSYEQYF
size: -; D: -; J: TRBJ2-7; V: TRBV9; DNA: TGTGCCAGCAGCTCAAGCGGACTGTCTAACGAGCAGTACTTC; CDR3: CASSSSGLSNEQYF
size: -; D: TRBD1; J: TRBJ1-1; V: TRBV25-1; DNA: TGTGCCAGCAGTGATACAGGGGGCAACACTGAAGCTTTCTTT; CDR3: CASSDTGGNTEAFF
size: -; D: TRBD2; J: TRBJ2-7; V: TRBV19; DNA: TGTGCCAGTAGTCGTCCGGGAGGAAGCGGGGTTAACCTCTCCTACGAGCAGTACTTC; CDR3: CASSRPGGSGVNLSYEQYF
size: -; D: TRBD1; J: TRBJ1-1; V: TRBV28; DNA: TGTGCCAGCAGGACGGACAGGGACGGCAACACTGAAGCTTTCTTT; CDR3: CASRTDRDGNTEAFF
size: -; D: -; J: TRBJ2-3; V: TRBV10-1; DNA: TGCGCCAGCAGTGAGCCGGGGGAAAACACAGATACGCAGTATTTT; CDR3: CASSEPGENTDTQYF